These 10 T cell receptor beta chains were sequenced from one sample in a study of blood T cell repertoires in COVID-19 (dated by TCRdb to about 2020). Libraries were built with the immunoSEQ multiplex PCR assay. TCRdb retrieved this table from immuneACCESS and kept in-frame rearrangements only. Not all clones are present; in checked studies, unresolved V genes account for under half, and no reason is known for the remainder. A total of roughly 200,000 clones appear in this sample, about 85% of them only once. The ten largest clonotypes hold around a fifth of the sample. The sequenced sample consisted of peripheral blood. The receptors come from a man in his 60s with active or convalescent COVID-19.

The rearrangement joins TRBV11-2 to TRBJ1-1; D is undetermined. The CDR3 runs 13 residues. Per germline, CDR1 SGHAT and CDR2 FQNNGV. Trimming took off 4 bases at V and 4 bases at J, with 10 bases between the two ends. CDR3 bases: TGTGCCAGCAGCTCCCTCGGGGTCACTGAAGCTTTCTTT. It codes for CASSSLGVTEAFF.

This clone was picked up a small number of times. CDR3 region: CASGRGRGETQYF. CDR3 DNA: TGTGCCAGCGGTCGGGGGAGAGGGGAGACCCAGTACTTC. This chain joins TRBV2 and TRBJ2-5, with D possibly being TRBD2 (6 bases). CDR3 length equals 13 residues. V shed 8 bases and J shed 5 bases, with 15 bases lying between them. The V gene's germline CDR1 is SNHLY and CDR2 FYNNEI.

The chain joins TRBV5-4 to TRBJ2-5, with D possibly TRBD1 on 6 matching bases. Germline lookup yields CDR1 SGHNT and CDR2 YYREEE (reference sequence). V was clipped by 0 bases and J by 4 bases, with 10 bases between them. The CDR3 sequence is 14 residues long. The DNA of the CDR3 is TGTGCCAGCAGCTTGGCCTACAGGGTAGAGACCCAGTACTTC. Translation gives CASSLAYRVETQYF. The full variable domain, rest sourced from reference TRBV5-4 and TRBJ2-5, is ETGVTQSPTHLIKTRGQQVTLRCSSQSGHNTVSWYQQALGQGPQFIFQYYREEENGRGNFPPRFSGLQFPNYSSELNVNALELDDSALYLCASSLAYRVETQYFGPGTRLLVL.

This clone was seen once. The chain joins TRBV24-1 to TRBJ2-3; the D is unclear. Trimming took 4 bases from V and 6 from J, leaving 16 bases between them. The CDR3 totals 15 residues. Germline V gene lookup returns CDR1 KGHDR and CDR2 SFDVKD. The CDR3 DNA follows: TGTGCCACCAGTGACTCCGGGTTGATAGAGGATACGCAGTATTTT. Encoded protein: CATSDSGLIEDTQYF.

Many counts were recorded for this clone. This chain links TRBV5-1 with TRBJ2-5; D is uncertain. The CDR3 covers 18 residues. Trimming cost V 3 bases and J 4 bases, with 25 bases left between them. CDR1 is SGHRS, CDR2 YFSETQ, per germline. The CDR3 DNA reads TGCGCCAGCAGCTCCCCTCAATTCCCCACCCTACGGAGAGAGACCCAGTACTTC. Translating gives CASSSPQFPTLRRETQYF. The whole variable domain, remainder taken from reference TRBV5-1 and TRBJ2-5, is KAGVTQTPRYLIKTRGQQVTLSCSPISGHRSVSWYQQTPGQGLQFLFEYFSETQRNKGNFPGRFSGRQFSNSRSEMNVSTLELGDSALYLCASSSPQFPTLRRETQYFGPGTRLLVL.

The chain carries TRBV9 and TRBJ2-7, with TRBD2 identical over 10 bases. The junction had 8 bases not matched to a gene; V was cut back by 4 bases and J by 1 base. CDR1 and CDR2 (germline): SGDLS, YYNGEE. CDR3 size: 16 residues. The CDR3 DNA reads TGTGCCAGCAGCCCCAGTGTAGCGGGGGGATCCTACGAGCAGTACTTC. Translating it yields CASSPSVAGGSYEQYF.

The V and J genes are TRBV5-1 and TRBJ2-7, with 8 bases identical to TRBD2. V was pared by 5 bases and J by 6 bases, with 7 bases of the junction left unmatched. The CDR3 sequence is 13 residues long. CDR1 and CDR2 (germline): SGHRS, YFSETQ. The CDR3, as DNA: TGCGCCAGCAGTGGCGGGGGGTCGGTCGAGCAGTACTTC. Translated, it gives CASSGGGSVEQYF. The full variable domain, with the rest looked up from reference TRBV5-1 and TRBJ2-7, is KAGVTQTPRYLIKTRGQQVTLSCSPISGHRSVSWYQQTPGQGLQFLFEYFSETQRNKGNFPGRFSGRQFSNSRSEMNVSTLELGDSALYLCASSGGGSVEQYFGPGTRLTVT.

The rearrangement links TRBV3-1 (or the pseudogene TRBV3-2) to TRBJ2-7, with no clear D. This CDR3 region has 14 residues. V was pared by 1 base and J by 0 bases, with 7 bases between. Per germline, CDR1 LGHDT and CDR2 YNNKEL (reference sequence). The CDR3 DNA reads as TGTGCCAGCAGCCAAGTTATCTACTCCTACGAGCAGTACTTC. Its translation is CASSQVIYSYEQYF.

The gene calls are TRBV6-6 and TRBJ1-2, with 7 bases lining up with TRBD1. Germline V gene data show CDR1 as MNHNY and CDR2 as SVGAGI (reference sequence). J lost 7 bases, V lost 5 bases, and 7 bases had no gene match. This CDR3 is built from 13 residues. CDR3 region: CASSLRTGAGYTF. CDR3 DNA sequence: TGTGCCAGCAGTCTGAGGACAGGTGCTGGCTACACCTTC.

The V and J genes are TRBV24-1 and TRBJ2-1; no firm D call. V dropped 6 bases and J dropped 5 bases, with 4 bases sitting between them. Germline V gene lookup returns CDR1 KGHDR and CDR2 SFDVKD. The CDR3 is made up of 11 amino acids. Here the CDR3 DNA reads TGTGCCACCAGTCACAACAATGAGCAGTTCTTC. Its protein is CATSHNNEQFF.